The next 32 T cell receptor beta chains were all read from a single sample in a study of OX40 agonist ivuxolimab in advanced cancers. Profiling relied on immunoSEQ multiplex PCR, and the TCRdb table lists in-frame clones only, not all of them. The sample shows 65,000 to 80,000 clones, around 86% of them seen only once. The sample here was CD4+ or CD8+ T cells sorted from blood, taken in a trial of the OX40 agonist ivuxolimab. The receptors stem from an adult with an advanced solid tumor such as melanoma, head and neck, liver or kidney cancer.

This rearrangement joins TRBV5-6 to TRBJ2-4, with 7 bases lining up with TRBD1. This CDR3 spans 12 amino acids. Germline V lookup: CDR1 SGHDT, CDR2 YYEEEE. V shed 3 bases, J shed 11 bases, and the junction held 5 bases outside the gene matches. The CDR3 protein is CASSYRQGLQYF. In DNA, the CDR3 is TGTGCCAGCAGCTACAGACAGGGCCTTCAGTACTTC.

This clone was picked up one time. The chain combines TRBV28 with TRBJ2-7; 9 bases align to TRBD2. The CDR3 runs 15 residues. V was pared by 5 bases and J by 2 bases, with 7 bases of the junction left unmatched. The V gene's germline CDR1 is MDHEN and CDR2 SYDVKM. CDR3 loop: CASSIAGATPYEQYF. DNA for the CDR3: TGTGCCAGCAGTATAGCGGGAGCTACCCCCTACGAGCAGTACTTC.

This sequence joins TRBV29-1 and TRBJ2-7; D call uncertain. V shed 8 bases and J shed 4 bases, with 9 bases lying between them. The CDR3 contains 10 residues. The germline CDR1 and CDR2 sequences are SQVTM and ANQGSEA. CDR3 in DNA: TGCAGCCTAAGCCTGTACGAGCAGTACTTC. Protein: CSLSLYEQYF.

This clone was found once. V and J are TRBV4-2 and TRBJ2-7; 14 positions match TRBD2. Germline CDR1 reads LGHNA; CDR2 reads YNFKEQ. The V and J ends lost 4 bases and 5 bases, in that order; junction bases with no gene match: 10. The CDR3 has 17 amino acids. The CDR3 nucleotides are TGTGCCAGCAGCCCTTGGGGACTAGCGGGAGAGATCAACGAGCAGTACTTC. Its translation: CASSPWGLAGEINEQYF.

The V gene is TRBV7-2, the J gene TRBJ2-3; 16 bases agree with TRBD2. With V trimmed by 3 bases and J by 4 bases, 4 bases remained unmatched. The CDR3 is made up of 17 amino acids. Germline CDR1 SGHTA, CDR2 FQGNSA. The CDR3 DNA reads as TGTGCCAGCAGCTTCGGGACTAGCGGGAGGGCCTCAGATACGCAGTATTTT. Protein product: CASSFGTSGRASDTQYF.

This sequence joins TRBV7-9 and TRBJ2-3; TRBD2 might be the D (6 bases). The V end was cut by 3 bases, the J end by 0 bases, with 10 bases between. The CDR3 contains 15 residues. Germline V gene sequence: CDR1 SEHNR, CDR2 FQNEAQ (reference sequence). The CDR3 DNA is TGTGCCAGCAGCTTGCTGGGAGGTAGCACAGATACGCAGTATTTT. Translation gives CASSLLGGSTDTQYF. Together with reference TRBV7-9 and TRBJ2-3, the CDR3 gives the full variable domain: DTGVSQNPRHKITKRGQNVTFRCDPISEHNRLYWYRQTLGQGPEFLTYFQNEAQLEKSRLLSDRFSAERPKGSFSTLEIQRTEQGDSAMYLCASSLLGGSTDTQYFGPGTRLTVL.

The sample holds one count of this clone. The chain couples TRBV11-3 to TRBJ2-2, with 7 bases lining up with TRBD1. Germline V gene sequence: CDR1 SGHNT, CDR2 YENEEA. With V trimmed by 5 bases and J by 4 bases, 4 bases remained unmatched. CDR3 length equals 14 residues. The CDR3 loop reads CASSPTGVTGELFF. The CDR3 nucleotides are TGTGCCAGCAGCCCTACAGGGGTCACCGGGGAGCTGTTTTTT.

The rearrangement links TRBV27 to TRBJ2-7, with D perhaps given as TRBD1 or TRBD2 (5 bases each). Trimming cost V 5 bases and J 0 bases, with 20 bases left between them. The CDR3 loop spans 17 amino acids. Germline-derived CDR1 and CDR2 are MNHEY and SMNVEV (reference sequence). CDR3 bases: TGTGCCAGCAGTCCCCGACAAGAGGGGACGAGCTCCTACGAGCAGTACTTC. Translating gives CASSPRQEGTSSYEQYF.

The V call is TRBV5-1, the J call TRBJ2-1, with D possibly TRBD1 on 5 matching bases. The CDR3 runs to 14 residues. From germline, CDR1 is SGHRS and CDR2 YFSETQ. The V end lost 0 bases, the J end lost 4 bases, and 8 bases lay between the germline ends. CDR3 sequence: CASSLAKGYNEQFF. CDR3 DNA: TGCGCCAGCAGCTTGGCCAAGGGGTACAATGAGCAGTTCTTC.

This chain links TRBV2 with TRBJ2-2; maybe TRBD1 (5 bases). The CDR3 is made up of 16 amino acids. V gave up 6 bases and J gave up 1 base, with 15 bases separating them. The germline gives CDR1 SNHLY, CDR2 FYNNEI. CDR3 protein: CASRKQALQNTGELFF. CDR3 DNA sequence: TGTGCCAGCAGAAAACAGGCCCTACAGAACACCGGGGAGCTGTTTTTT.

The gene calls are TRBV9 and TRBJ2-1, with 11 bases lining up with TRBD2. Germline V gene lookup returns CDR1 SGDLS and CDR2 YYNGEE. CDR3 length equals 15 residues. Germline trimming cut 4 bases from V and 5 bases from J; bases unmatched to any gene: 5. The CDR3 DNA follows: TGTGCCAGCAGCCCCACTAGCGGGAGTCACAATGAGCAGTTCTTC. The encoded protein is CASSPTSGSHNEQFF. The full variable domain, in which reference TRBV9 and TRBJ2-1 provide the parts outside the CDR3, is DSGVTQTPKHLITATGQRVTLRCSPRSGDLSVYWYQQSLDQGLQFLIQYYNGEERAKGNILERFSAQQFPDLHSELNLSSLELGDSALYFCASSPTSGSHNEQFFGPGTRLTVL.

The CDR3 DNA follows: TGTGCCAGCTCACCACCGGGGCAGGGAACTAATCAGCCCCAGCATTTT. Translated, it gives CASSPPGQGTNQPQHF. The chain is built from TRBV18 and TRBJ1-5; D may be TRBD1 (5 bases). This CDR3 region has 16 residues. The V and J ends lost 0 bases and 4 bases respectively, with 13 bases between them. CDR1 is KGHSH and CDR2 is LQKENI in the germline V gene.

The chain employs TRBV5-1 and TRBJ1-1, with D unresolved. This CDR3 is built from 14 residues. V was shortened by 2 bases and J by 1 base, with 9 bases between the two germline ends. CDR1 and CDR2 (germline): SGHRS, YFSETQ. The chain's CDR3 is CASSFVGENTEAFF. In nucleotides, the CDR3 is TGCGCCAGCAGCTTCGTTGGGGAGAACACTGAAGCTTTCTTT.

The chain couples TRBV7-2 to TRBJ1-5; tentatively, D is TRBD1 (5 bases). Trimming cost V 1 base and J 2 bases, with 18 bases left between them. The V gene's germline CDR1 is SGHTA and CDR2 FQGNSA. The CDR3 is 18 amino acids. CDR3 residues: CASSLDSARVKGNQPQHF. The CDR3 DNA reads as TGTGCCAGCAGCTTAGATTCGGCCAGGGTGAAGGGCAATCAGCCCCAGCATTTT.

The chain has TRBV19 and TRBJ1-5; the match to TRBD1 covers 7 bases. Losses at the gene ends were 11 bases for V and 7 bases for J; bases not matched to a gene: 11. In germline, CDR1 is LNHDA, CDR2 SQIVND (reference sequence). CDR3 size: 13 residues. The CDR3 spells CASSPQGNQPQHF. Here the CDR3 DNA reads TGTGCCTCCTCCCCACAGGGGAACCAGCCCCAGCATTTT.

The J gene is TRBJ1-2, the V gene TRBV19, with D tentatively TRBD1 (5 bases). Trimming shortened V by 7 bases and J by 5 bases, and 29 bases separated the two germline ends. CDR3 size: 18 residues. The germline V gene has CDR1 LNHDA and CDR2 SQIVND (reference sequence). DNA for the CDR3: TGTGCCAGTACCCAGTCGGGACTCTCGGACCAGACGTTATATGGCTACACCTTC. Its translation: CASTQSGLSDQTLYGYTF.

This chain uses TRBV7-3 with TRBJ2-1, with 14 bases fitting TRBD2. The J segment lost 7 bases and the V segment lost 8 bases, leaving 7 bases of the junction unmatched. Looked up from germline, CDR1 is SGHTA and CDR2 is FQGTGA. The CDR3 has 15 residues. In DNA form, the CDR3 reads TGTGCCAGCGGGCCTGGGACTAGCGGGAGTAATGAGCAGTTCTTC. Translating gives CASGPGTSGSNEQFF.

As DNA, the CDR3 is TGTGCCAGCAGCGTAGCAAGCGGGGACAATGAGCAGTTCTTC. Translating it yields CASSVASGDNEQFF. The chain has TRBV9 and TRBJ2-1; 7 bases are shared with TRBD2. In germline, CDR1 is SGDLS, CDR2 YYNGEE. The CDR3 has 14 residues. The ends lost 0 bases at V and 5 bases at J; junction bases unmatched: 2.

V and J are TRBV6-5 and TRBJ2-5; D unresolved. This CDR3 has 13 amino acids. The V and J ends lost 4 bases and 5 bases respectively, with 11 bases between them. Germline V gene lookup returns CDR1 MNHEY and CDR2 SVGAGI. CDR3 coding DNA: TGTGCCAGCAGTTGGGGTAGTACCGAGACCCAGTACTTC. The encoded protein is CASSWGSTETQYF.

The chain links TRBV7-2 to TRBJ1-1; D might be TRBD1 (6 bases). Germline loops: CDR1 SGHTA, CDR2 FQGNSA. The V end lost 0 bases, the J end lost 7 bases, and 12 bases lay between the germline ends. This CDR3 has 14 residues. The CDR3 DNA reads as TGTGCCAGCAGCTTAGCCCCGGGACACCGTGAAGCTTTCTTT. It is translated as CASSLAPGHREAFF.

V and J are TRBV7-8 and TRBJ1-2; 9 bases are shared with TRBD1. The CDR3 sequence is 17 residues long. CDR1 and CDR2 (germline): SGHVS, FQNEAQ. J was trimmed by 8 bases and V by 5 bases; bases with no gene match: 18. CDR3 protein: CASSPGATGTGKWGYTF. Here the CDR3 DNA reads TGTGCCAGCAGCCCAGGAGCGACCGGGACAGGGAAATGGGGCTACACCTTC.

This chain links TRBV10-1 with TRBJ2-7; D gene uncertain. This CDR3 spans 14 amino acids. V was clipped by 6 bases and J by 3 bases, with 15 bases between them. Germline V gene data show CDR1 as WNHNN and CDR2 as SYGVQD (reference sequence). The chain's CDR3 is CASRFWVLHYEQYF. The CDR3 DNA reads as TGCGCCAGCAGATTCTGGGTGCTTCACTACGAGCAGTACTTC.

This CDR3 reads CASSVTGQGERRQYF. The CDR3 coding sequence is TGTGCCAGCAGCGTTACGGGACAGGGGGAGAGAAGGCAGTATTTT. The rearrangement uses TRBV7-8 and TRBJ2-3; 11 bases fit TRBD1. Germline V CDR1 and CDR2: SGHVS, FQNEAQ. The CDR3 spans 15 residues. J lost 11 bases, V lost 5 bases, and 12 bases had no gene match.

This rearrangement joins TRBV18 to TRBJ2-3, with a tentative D call TRBD2 (6 bases). Germline values: CDR1 KGHSH, CDR2 LQKENI. The CDR3 has 17 amino acids. Between the trimmed V and J ends, which lost 4 bases and 3 bases, there was a span of 20 bases. This CDR3 is CASSRRDSLSLTDTQYF. For the CDR3, the DNA is TGTGCCAGCTCACGACGGGACTCCCTCAGCTTGACAGATACGCAGTATTTT. Filled out from reference TRBV18 and TRBJ2-3, the complete variable domain reads NAGVMQNPRHLVRRRGQEARLRCSPMKGHSHVYWYRQLPEEGLKFMVYLQKENIIDESGMPKERFSAEFPKEGPSILRIQQVVRGDSAAYFCASSRRDSLSLTDTQYFGPGTRLTVL.

The V and J genes are TRBV6-5 and TRBJ1-4; 8 nucleotides align to TRBD1. Looked up from germline, CDR1 is MNHEY and CDR2 is SVGAGI. The CDR3 is made up of 14 amino acids. J gave up 8 bases and V 6 bases, and 8 bases lay outside the gene matches. The CDR3 sequence: CASRGSTGVEKLFF. DNA of the CDR3: TGTGCCAGCAGGGGATCGACAGGGGTCGAAAAACTGTTTTTT.

The chain carries TRBV9 and TRBJ2-5; D is undetermined. V was shortened by 4 bases and J by 4 bases, with 17 bases between the two germline ends. Germline CDR1 SGDLS, CDR2 YYNGEE. This CDR3 has 15 residues. CDR3: CASSSRAPGVETQYF. CDR3 nucleotides: TGTGCCAGCAGCTCCCGGGCCCCCGGCGTAGAGACCCAGTACTTC.

The chain links TRBV12-5 to TRBJ1-5, with D possibly matching TRBD1 (5 bases). Germline CDR1 is LGHNT and CDR2 is FRNRAP. V lost 6 bases and J lost 3, with 9 bases in between. The CDR3 has 13 residues. CDR3 nucleotides: TGTGCTAGTGGACAGGCGATCAATCAGCCCCAGCATTTT. It translates to CASGQAINQPQHF.

The rearrangement uses TRBV20-1 and TRBJ2-1, with D perhaps being TRBD1 or TRBD2 (5 bases each). There are 10 residues in the CDR3. Germline V gene sequence: CDR1 DFQATT, CDR2 SNEGSKA (reference sequence). As DNA, the CDR3 is TGCAGCGTCAGGGAGAATGAGCAGTTCTTC. Protein: CSVRENEQFF.

This clone was seen only once. J is TRBJ1-1 and V is TRBV11-3, with 8 nucleotides matching TRBD1. CDR3 length equals 15 residues. The germline CDR1 and CDR2 sequences are SGHNT and YENEEA. J was trimmed by 5 bases and V by 5 bases; bases with no gene match: 10. The CDR3 loop is CASSRIGQGGTEAFF. The CDR3 DNA follows: TGTGCCAGCAGCCGAATCGGACAGGGAGGTACTGAAGCTTTCTTT.

The chain joins TRBV7-5 to TRBJ2-1; whether TRBD2, the table's D call, matches the DNA was not checked. TRBV7-5 is designated a pseudogene. CDR3 length equals 17 residues. Here the CDR3 reads CVRSLEGSLAVYNEQFF. The DNA of the CDR3 is TGTGTCAGAAGCTTAGAGGGGTCGCTAGCGGTCTACAATGAGCAGTTCTTC.

The J gene is TRBJ1-4, the V gene TRBV4-1; TRBD1 matches at 10 bases. This CDR3 has 16 residues. Losses at the gene ends were 3 bases for V and 10 bases for J; bases not matched to a gene: 11. Per the germline V gene, CDR1 is MGHRA and CDR2 is YSYEKL. Here the CDR3 reads CASSHEGDRGFLKLFF. Here the CDR3 DNA reads TGCGCCAGCAGCCATGAGGGGGACAGGGGATTTCTAAAACTGTTTTTT.

The chain joins TRBV18 to TRBJ1-5; D may be TRBD1 (5 bases). The CDR3 sequence is 14 residues long. CDR1 is KGHSH, CDR2 LQKENI, per germline. Trimming removed 3 bases at V and 3 bases at J, with 9 bases between. CDR3 loop: CASSPARDNQPQHF. DNA for the CDR3: TGTGCCAGCTCACCCGCCAGGGACAATCAGCCCCAGCATTTT. The full variable domain, with the rest looked up from reference TRBV18 and TRBJ1-5, is NAGVMQNPRHLVRRRGQEARLRCSPMKGHSHVYWYRQLPEEGLKFMVYLQKENIIDESGMPKERFSAEFPKEGPSILRIQQVVRGDSAAYFCASSPARDNQPQHFGDGTRLSIL.